These T cell receptor beta chains were read from a single sample in a study of blood T cell repertoires in COVID-19. Assay: immunoSEQ multiplex PCR; the TCRdb copy retains only in-frame clones and omits some. Among 150,000 or so clones listed, more than 75% were seen once. The sample was PBMCs or T cells enriched from blood (not recorded which). The source of these receptors is a woman aged 45-59 years who had recovered from COVID-19. Both conserved end residues are part of each CDR3. The order of the fields is clone size, J gene, D gene, V gene, CDR3 protein, CDR3 DNA. D genes are given only for firm matches. Rows may omit the clone size; those that give it use once, few, many or a size class.

clone_size: NA; j_call: TRBJ2-1; d_call: NA; v_call: TRBV5-6; cdr3_aa: CASSGEVGLNEQFF; cdr3_nt: TGTGCCAGCAGCGGGGAGGTGGGGCTCAATGAGCAGTTCTTC
clone_size: NA; j_call: TRBJ1-2; d_call: TRBD1; v_call: TRBV7-2; cdr3_aa: CASRMGQGVGYTF; cdr3_nt: TGTGCCAGCAGGATGGGACAGGGGGTAGGCTACACCTTC
clone_size: NA; j_call: TRBJ1-1; d_call: NA; v_call: TRBV6-5; cdr3_aa: CASTPPPLTEAFF; cdr3_nt: TGTGCCAGCACTCCTCCCCCCCTCACTGAAGCTTTCTTT
clone_size: NA; j_call: TRBJ2-7; d_call: TRBD2; v_call: TRBV5-1; cdr3_aa: CASSSESGVYEQYF; cdr3_nt: TGCGCCAGCAGCTCAGAAAGCGGGGTTTACGAGCAGTACTTC
clone_size: NA; j_call: TRBJ2-1; d_call: NA; v_call: TRBV7-9; cdr3_aa: CASPFKVFRHTYNEQFF; cdr3_nt: TGTGCCAGCCCCTTCAAGGTGTTTCGACACACCTACAATGAGCAGTTCTTC
clone_size: NA; j_call: TRBJ2-1; d_call: TRBD2; v_call: TRBV10-3; cdr3_aa: CAITLGGSSYNEQFF; cdr3_nt: TGTGCCATCACCCTCGGGGGGTCCTCCTACAATGAGCAGTTCTTC
clone_size: NA; j_call: TRBJ2-3; d_call: NA; v_call: TRBV2; cdr3_aa: CASSETLGGLDTQYF; cdr3_nt: TGTGCCAGCAGTGAAACCCTAGGGGGTTTGGATACGCAGTATTTT
clone_size: NA; j_call: TRBJ1-1; d_call: TRBD1; v_call: TRBV5-1; cdr3_aa: CASSSRQGRGTEAFF; cdr3_nt: TGCGCCAGCAGCTCAAGACAGGGGCGGGGAACTGAAGCTTTCTTT
clone_size: NA; j_call: TRBJ1-3; d_call: NA; v_call: TRBV19; cdr3_aa: CASRASDSSSGNTIYF; cdr3_nt: TGTGCCAGTAGAGCCTCGGACTCAAGCTCTGGAAACACCATATATTTT
clone_size: NA; j_call: TRBJ1-4; d_call: TRBD1; v_call: TRBV7-2; cdr3_aa: CASSLHRQGSSEKLFF; cdr3_nt: TGTGCCAGCAGCCTCCACCGACAGGGAAGTTCCGAAAAACTGTTTTTT
clone_size: few; j_call: TRBJ2-1; d_call: TRBD2; v_call: TRBV6-5; cdr3_aa: CASTPQRGRNEQFF; cdr3_nt: TGTGCCAGCACTCCTCAGCGGGGGAGGAATGAGCAGTTCTTC
clone_size: NA; j_call: TRBJ2-7; d_call: TRBD1; v_call: TRBV7-9; cdr3_aa: CASSQDRSSYEQYF; cdr3_nt: TGTGCCAGCAGCCAGGACAGGAGCTCCTACGAGCAGTACTTC
clone_size: NA; j_call: TRBJ2-7; d_call: NA; v_call: TRBV9; cdr3_aa: CASSPDHRSPPYEQYF; cdr3_nt: TGTGCCAGCAGCCCGGACCACAGGTCCCCCCCCTACGAGCAGTACTTC
clone_size: NA; j_call: TRBJ2-6; d_call: TRBD1; v_call: TRBV19; cdr3_aa: CASSLWGRDRASGANVLTF; cdr3_nt: TGTGCCAGTAGTCTCTGGGGGCGGGACAGGGCTTCAGGGGCCAACGTCCTGACTTTC
clone_size: NA; j_call: TRBJ2-7; d_call: NA; v_call: TRBV5-1; cdr3_aa: CASSPGGPSEQYF; cdr3_nt: TGCGCCAGCAGCCCGGGGGGCCCATCCGAGCAGTACTTC
clone_size: NA; j_call: TRBJ1-3; d_call: TRBD1; v_call: TRBV2; cdr3_aa: CASSRITGGSGNTIYF; cdr3_nt: TGTGCCAGCAGTAGGATTACAGGGGGCTCTGGAAACACCATATATTTT
clone_size: NA; j_call: TRBJ2-4; d_call: NA; v_call: TRBV6-4; cdr3_aa: CASSDGPGDIQYF; cdr3_nt: TGTGCCAGCAGTGATGGCCCCGGGGACATTCAGTACTTC
clone_size: NA; j_call: TRBJ2-7; d_call: NA; v_call: TRBV7-2; cdr3_aa: CASSLGSIPGGDYEQYF; cdr3_nt: TGTGCCAGCAGCTTAGGAAGCATCCCCGGTGGTGACTACGAGCAGTACTTC
clone_size: NA; j_call: TRBJ1-6; d_call: NA; v_call: TRBV2; cdr3_aa: CASSERGNSPLHF; cdr3_nt: TGTGCCAGCAGTGAGAGGGGGAATTCACCCCTCCACTTT
clone_size: NA; j_call: TRBJ2-7; d_call: TRBD2; v_call: TRBV18; cdr3_aa: CASSGLAGRYEQYF; cdr3_nt: TGTGCCAGCTCGGGACTAGCGGGGAGATACGAGCAGTACTTC
clone_size: NA; j_call: TRBJ2-2; d_call: TRBD1; v_call: TRBV5-1; cdr3_aa: CASRPQGTDTGELFF; cdr3_nt: TGCGCCAGCAGACCTCAGGGGACAGACACCGGGGAGCTGTTTTTT
clone_size: once; j_call: TRBJ2-1; d_call: TRBD2; v_call: TRBV11-3; cdr3_aa: CARSFGGARGGPYNEQFF; cdr3_nt: TGTGCCCGCAGCTTCGGGGGGGCGCGGGGGGGCCCCTACAATGAGCAGTTCTTC
clone_size: NA; j_call: TRBJ1-2; d_call: NA; v_call: TRBV11-2; cdr3_aa: CASSPTSAGGYTF; cdr3_nt: TGTGCCAGCAGTCCTACATCGGCGGGTGGCTACACCTTC
clone_size: once; j_call: TRBJ2-2; d_call: TRBD1; v_call: TRBV7-9; cdr3_aa: CASSPRTGSTGELFF; cdr3_nt: TGTGCCAGCAGCCCCAGGACAGGGAGCACCGGGGAGCTGTTTTTT
clone_size: NA; j_call: TRBJ1-1; d_call: NA; v_call: TRBV5-4; cdr3_aa: CASSLDEHTEAFF; cdr3_nt: TGTGCCAGCAGCTTGGACGAGCACACTGAAGCTTTCTTT
clone_size: NA; j_call: TRBJ1-3; d_call: NA; v_call: TRBV19; cdr3_aa: CASRTLRGTIYF; cdr3_nt: TGTGCCAGTAGGACGTTAAGGGGCACCATATATTTT
clone_size: NA; j_call: TRBJ1-5; d_call: NA; v_call: TRBV7-6; cdr3_aa: CASSIRVDQPQHF; cdr3_nt: TGTGCCAGCAGCATCAGGGTGGATCAGCCCCAGCATTTT
clone_size: NA; j_call: TRBJ1-1; d_call: TRBD1; v_call: TRBV7-3; cdr3_aa: CASSPGQRADTEAFF; cdr3_nt: TGTGCCAGCAGCCCGGGACAGCGCGCCGACACTGAAGCTTTCTTT
clone_size: NA; j_call: TRBJ2-2; d_call: NA; v_call: TRBV18; cdr3_aa: CASSPSGPNTGELFF; cdr3_nt: TGTGCCAGCTCACCCAGTGGCCCGAACACCGGGGAGCTGTTTTTT
clone_size: NA; j_call: TRBJ1-1; d_call: TRBD1; v_call: TRBV4-2; cdr3_aa: CASSRDRGTEAFF; cdr3_nt: TGTGCCAGCAGCCGGGACAGGGGCACTGAAGCTTTCTTT
clone_size: NA; j_call: TRBJ2-1; d_call: TRBD1; v_call: TRBV7-9; cdr3_aa: CASSFDRDRRNEQFF; cdr3_nt: TGTGCCAGCAGCTTTGACAGGGACCGTCGCAATGAGCAGTTCTTC
clone_size: NA; j_call: TRBJ2-5; d_call: NA; v_call: TRBV7-6; cdr3_aa: CASSLDPKRETQYF; cdr3_nt: TGTGCCAGCAGCTTAGACCCCAAACGGGAGACCCAGTACTTC
clone_size: NA; j_call: TRBJ1-2; d_call: NA; v_call: TRBV9; cdr3_aa: CASSVGGDAIYGYTF; cdr3_nt: TGTGCCAGCAGCGTTGGAGGGGATGCAATCTATGGCTACACCTTC
clone_size: NA; j_call: TRBJ1-5; d_call: NA; v_call: TRBV30; cdr3_aa: CAWRAGGNQPQHF; cdr3_nt: TGTGCCTGGAGGGCTGGGGGCAACCAGCCCCAGCATTTT
clone_size: NA; j_call: TRBJ1-4; d_call: NA; v_call: TRBV6-5; cdr3_aa: CASSYDGVIGEKLFF; cdr3_nt: TGTGCCAGCAGTTACGACGGGGTGATAGGGGAAAAACTGTTTTTT
clone_size: NA; j_call: TRBJ2-1; d_call: TRBD2; v_call: TRBV19; cdr3_aa: CASSILSGGAINEQFF; cdr3_nt: TGTGCCAGTAGTATCCTGAGCGGGGGGGCTATCAATGAGCAGTTCTTC
clone_size: NA; j_call: TRBJ1-1; d_call: NA; v_call: TRBV11-2; cdr3_aa: CASSLEAGITEAFF; cdr3_nt: TGTGCCAGCAGCTTAGAGGCAGGTATCACTGAAGCTTTCTTT
clone_size: NA; j_call: TRBJ2-5; d_call: NA; v_call: TRBV9; cdr3_aa: CASSAGRMETQYF; cdr3_nt: TGTGCCAGCAGCGCGGGAAGGATGGAGACCCAGTACTTC
clone_size: NA; j_call: TRBJ2-7; d_call: NA; v_call: TRBV7-9; cdr3_aa: CASSPQSYEQYF; cdr3_nt: TGTGCCAGCAGCCCACAGTCCTACGAGCAGTACTTC
clone_size: few; j_call: TRBJ2-7; d_call: TRBD1; v_call: TRBV6-5; cdr3_aa: CASRDRASYEQYF; cdr3_nt: TGTGCCAGCCGGGACAGGGCCTCCTACGAGCAGTACTTC
clone_size: few; j_call: TRBJ2-7; d_call: TRBD1; v_call: TRBV6-5; cdr3_aa: CASAFETGGGYEQYF; cdr3_nt: TGTGCCAGCGCCTTCGAGACAGGGGGTGGGTACGAGCAGTACTTC